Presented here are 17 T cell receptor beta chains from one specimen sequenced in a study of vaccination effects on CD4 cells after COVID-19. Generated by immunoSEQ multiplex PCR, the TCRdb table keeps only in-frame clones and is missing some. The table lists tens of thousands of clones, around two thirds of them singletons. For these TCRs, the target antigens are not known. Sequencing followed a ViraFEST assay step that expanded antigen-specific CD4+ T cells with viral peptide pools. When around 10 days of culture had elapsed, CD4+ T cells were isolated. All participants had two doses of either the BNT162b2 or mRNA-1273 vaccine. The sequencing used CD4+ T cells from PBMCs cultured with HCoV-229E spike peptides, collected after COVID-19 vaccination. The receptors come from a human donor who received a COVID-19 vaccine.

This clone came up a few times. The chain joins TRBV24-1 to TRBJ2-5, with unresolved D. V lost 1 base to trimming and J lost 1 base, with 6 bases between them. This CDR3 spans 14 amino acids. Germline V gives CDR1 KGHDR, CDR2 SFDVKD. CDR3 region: CATSDFKAQETQYF. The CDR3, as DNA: TGTGCCACCAGTGATTTTAAGGCCCAAGAGACCCAGTACTTC.

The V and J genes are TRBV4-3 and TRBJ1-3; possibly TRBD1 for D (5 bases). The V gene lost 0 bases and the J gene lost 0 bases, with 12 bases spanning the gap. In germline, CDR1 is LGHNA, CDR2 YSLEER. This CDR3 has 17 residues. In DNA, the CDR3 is TGCGCCAGCAGCCAAGATCCACCAGGGAGCTCTGGAAACACCATATATTTT. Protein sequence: CASSQDPPGSSGNTIYF.

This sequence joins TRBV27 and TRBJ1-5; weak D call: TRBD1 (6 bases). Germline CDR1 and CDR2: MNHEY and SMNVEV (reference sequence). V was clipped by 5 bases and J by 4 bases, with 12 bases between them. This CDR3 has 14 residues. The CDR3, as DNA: TGTGCCAGCAGTGTCGTACAGGGTAATCAGCCCCAGCATTTT. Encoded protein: CASSVVQGNQPQHF.

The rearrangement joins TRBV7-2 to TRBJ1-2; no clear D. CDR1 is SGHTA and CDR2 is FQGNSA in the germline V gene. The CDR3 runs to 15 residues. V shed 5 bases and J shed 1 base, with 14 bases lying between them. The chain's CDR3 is CASSPGVGYNYGYTF. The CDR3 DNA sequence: TGTGCCAGCAGCCCTGGGGTGGGGTATAACTATGGCTACACCTTC.

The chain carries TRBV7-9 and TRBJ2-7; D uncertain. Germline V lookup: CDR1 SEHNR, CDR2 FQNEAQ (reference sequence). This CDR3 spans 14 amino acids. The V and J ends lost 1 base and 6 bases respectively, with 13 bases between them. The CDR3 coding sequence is TGTGCCAGCAGCTTAGTCGCAGGTCCTGGCGAGCAGTACGTC. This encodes CASSLVAGPGEQYV.

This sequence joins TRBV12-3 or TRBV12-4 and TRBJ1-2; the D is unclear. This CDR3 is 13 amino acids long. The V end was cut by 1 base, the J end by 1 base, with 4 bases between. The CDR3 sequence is CASSLGVNYGYTF. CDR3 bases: TGTGCCAGCAGTTTAGGGGTTAACTATGGCTACACCTTC.

CDR3 in DNA: TGTGCCAGCAGCTTAAATAGGGGAGGGAACACCATATATTTT. Protein sequence: CASSLNRGGNTIYF. V usage is TRBV11-2 and J usage is TRBJ1-3; TRBD1 is a possible D gene (5 bases). The length of the CDR3 is 14 residues. Trimming pared 2 bases from V and 7 bases from J, leaving 12 bases between. Germline CDR1 reads SGHAT; CDR2 reads FQNNGV.

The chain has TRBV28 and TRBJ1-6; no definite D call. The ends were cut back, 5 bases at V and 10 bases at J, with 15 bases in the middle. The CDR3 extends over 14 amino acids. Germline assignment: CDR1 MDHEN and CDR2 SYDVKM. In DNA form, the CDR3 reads TGTGCCAGCAGTGCTATAGGGTTGCGGTCACCCCTCCACTTT. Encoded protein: CASSAIGLRSPLHF.

This CDR3 reads CASSITGGIAGGRWETQYF. DNA of the CDR3: TGTGCCAGTAGTATTACGGGAGGGATAGCGGGGGGGCGTTGGGAGACCCAGTACTTC. This chain links TRBV19 with TRBJ2-5; TRBD2 aligns across 11 bases. The germline gives CDR1 LNHDA, CDR2 SQIVND (reference sequence). The CDR3 runs to 19 residues. The trim removed 3 bases at V and 5 bases at J, leaving 17 bases unmatched. Variable domain in full (rest from reference TRBV19 and TRBJ2-5): DGGITQSPKYLFRKEGQNVTLSCEQNLNHDAMYWYRQDPGQGLRLIYYSQIVNDFQKGDIAEGYSVSREKKESFPLTVTSAQKNPTAFYLCASSITGGIAGGRWETQYFGPGTRLLVL.

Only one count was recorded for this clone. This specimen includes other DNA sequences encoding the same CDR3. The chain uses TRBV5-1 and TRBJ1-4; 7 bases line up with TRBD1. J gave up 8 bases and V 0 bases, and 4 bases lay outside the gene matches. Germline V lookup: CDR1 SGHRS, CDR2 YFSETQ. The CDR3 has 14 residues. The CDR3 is CASSLGQGNEKLFF. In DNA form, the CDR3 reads TGCGCCAGCAGCTTGGGACAGGGAAACGAAAAACTGTTTTTT.

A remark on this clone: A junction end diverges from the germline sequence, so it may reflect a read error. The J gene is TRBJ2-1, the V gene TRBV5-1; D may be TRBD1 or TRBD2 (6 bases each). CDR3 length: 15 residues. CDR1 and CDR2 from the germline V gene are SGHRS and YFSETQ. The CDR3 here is CASSLVGGSHNEQFF. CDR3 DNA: TGCGCCAGCAGCTTGGTGGGGGGCTCCCACAATGAGCAGTTCTTC. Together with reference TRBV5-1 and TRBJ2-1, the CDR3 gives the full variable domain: KAGVTQTPRYLIKTRGQQVTLSCSPISGHRSVSWYQQTPGQGLQFLFEYFSETQRNKGNFPGRFSGRQFSNSRSEMNVSTLELGDSALYLCASSLVGGSHNEQFFGPGTRLTVL.

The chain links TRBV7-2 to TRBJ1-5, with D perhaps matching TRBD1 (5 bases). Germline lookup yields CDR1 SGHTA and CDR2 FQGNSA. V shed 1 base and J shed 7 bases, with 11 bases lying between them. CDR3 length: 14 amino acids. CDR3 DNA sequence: TGTGCCAGCAGCTTAGGGGGGAGAGAACAGCCCCAGCATTTT. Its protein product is CASSLGGREQPQHF. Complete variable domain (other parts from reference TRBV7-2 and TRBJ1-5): GAGVSQSPSNKVTEKGKDVELRCDPISGHTALYWYRQSLGQGLEFLIYFQGNSAPDKSGLPSDRFSAERTGGSVSTLTIQRTQQEDSAVYLCASSLGGREQPQHFGDGTRLSIL.

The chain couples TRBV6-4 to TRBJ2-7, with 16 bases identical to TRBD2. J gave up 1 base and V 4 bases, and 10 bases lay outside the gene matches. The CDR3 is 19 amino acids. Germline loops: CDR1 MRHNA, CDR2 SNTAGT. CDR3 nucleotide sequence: TGTGCCAGCAGTGCCCCGGGACTAGCGGGGGGGCCCATTTCCTACGAGCAGTACGTC. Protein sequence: CASSAPGLAGGPISYEQYV.

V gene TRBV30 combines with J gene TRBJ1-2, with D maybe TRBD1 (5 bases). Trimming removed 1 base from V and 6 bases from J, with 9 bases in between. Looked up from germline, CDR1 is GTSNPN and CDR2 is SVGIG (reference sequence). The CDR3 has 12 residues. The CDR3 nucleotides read TGTGCCTGGAGTGAGGGGTTGGATGGCTACACCTTC. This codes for CAWSEGLDGYTF.

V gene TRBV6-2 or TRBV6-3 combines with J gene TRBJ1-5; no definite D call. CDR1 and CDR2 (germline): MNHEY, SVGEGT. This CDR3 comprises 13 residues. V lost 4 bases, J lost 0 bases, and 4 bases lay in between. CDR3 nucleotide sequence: TGTGCCAGCAGTTTCTATAGCAATCAGCCCCAGCATTTT. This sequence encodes CASSFYSNQPQHF.

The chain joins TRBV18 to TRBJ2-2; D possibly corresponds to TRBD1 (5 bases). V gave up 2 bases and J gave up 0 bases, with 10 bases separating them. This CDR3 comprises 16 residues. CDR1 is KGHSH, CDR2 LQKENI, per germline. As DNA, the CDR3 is TGTGCCAGCTCACCAATGGGGCAGTCGAACACCGGGGAGCTGTTTTTT. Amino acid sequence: CASSPMGQSNTGELFF.

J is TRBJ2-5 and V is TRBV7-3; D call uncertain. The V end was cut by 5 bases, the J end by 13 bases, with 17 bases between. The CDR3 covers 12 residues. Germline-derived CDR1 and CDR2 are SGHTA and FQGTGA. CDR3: CASSRDRATLYF. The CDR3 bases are TGTGCCAGCAGCCGCGACCGGGCCACCTTGTACTTC.